This T cell receptor beta chain was recovered during a study of beta chain features in type 1 diabetes. This clone showed up many times. Antigen: not known. As every portion of the isolated RNA was reverse transcribed, the sequencing read expressed TCRB transcripts. The table came from immunoSEQ multiplex PCR; TCRdb's copy has only in-frame clones and leaves some out. The sample has 200,000 to 250,000 clones; over 8.5% are singletons. Study findings and constraints: Patients with type 1 diabetes carried fewer insertions and had more deletions at their VDJ junctions. Among patients with Type 1 diabetes, TCRB CDR3s were moderately but significantly shorter in every one of the four CD4+ subsets.

Averaging about 116 mL, one heparinised blood draw came from each individual donor. Naive, central memory, regulatory and stem cell-like memory cells within the CD4+ compartment were sorted using CD45RO/CCR7/CD25/CD127/CD95/CD27. The origin of this receptor is a woman aged 18-35 years in good health. Sequencing used naive CD4+ T cells from blood.

The DNA of the CDR3 is TGTGCCAGCAGTCCCTTCGGGGGTACTGAAGCTTTCTTT. Amino acids: CASSPFGGTEAFF. The rearrangement uses TRBV7-9 and TRBJ1-1; D may be TRBD1 (5 bases). The CDR3 has 13 residues. Germline-derived CDR1 and CDR2 are SEHNR and FQNEAQ (reference sequence). V was clipped by 6 bases and J by 5 bases, with 13 bases between them. Together with reference TRBV7-9 and TRBJ1-1, the CDR3 gives the full variable domain: DTGVSQNPRHKITKRGQNVTFRCDPISEHNRLYWYRQTLGQGPEFLTYFQNEAQLEKSRLLSDRFSAERPKGSFSTLEIQRTEQGDSAMYLCASSPFGGTEAFFGQGTRLTVV.